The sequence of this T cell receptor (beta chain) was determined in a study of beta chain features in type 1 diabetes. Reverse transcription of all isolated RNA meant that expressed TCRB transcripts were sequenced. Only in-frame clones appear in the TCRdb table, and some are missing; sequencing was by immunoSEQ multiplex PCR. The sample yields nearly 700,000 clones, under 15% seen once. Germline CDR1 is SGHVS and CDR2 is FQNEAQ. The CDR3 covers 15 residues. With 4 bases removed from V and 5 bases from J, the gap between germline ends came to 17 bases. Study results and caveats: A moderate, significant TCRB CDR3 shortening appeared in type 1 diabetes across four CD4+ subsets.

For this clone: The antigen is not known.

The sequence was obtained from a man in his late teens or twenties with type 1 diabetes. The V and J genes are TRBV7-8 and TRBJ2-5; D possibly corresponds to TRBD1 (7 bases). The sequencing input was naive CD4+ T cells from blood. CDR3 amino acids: CASSSSGGSWETQYF. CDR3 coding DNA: TGTGCCAGCAGCTCATCAGGGGGGTCCTGGGAGACCCAGTACTTC. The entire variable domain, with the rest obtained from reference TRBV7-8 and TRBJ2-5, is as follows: GAGVSQSPRYKVAKRGQDVALRCDPISGHVSLFWYQQALGQGPEFLTYFQNEAQLDKSGLPSDRFFAERPEGSVSTLKIQRTQQEDSAVYLCASSSSGGSWETQYFGPGTRLLVL.